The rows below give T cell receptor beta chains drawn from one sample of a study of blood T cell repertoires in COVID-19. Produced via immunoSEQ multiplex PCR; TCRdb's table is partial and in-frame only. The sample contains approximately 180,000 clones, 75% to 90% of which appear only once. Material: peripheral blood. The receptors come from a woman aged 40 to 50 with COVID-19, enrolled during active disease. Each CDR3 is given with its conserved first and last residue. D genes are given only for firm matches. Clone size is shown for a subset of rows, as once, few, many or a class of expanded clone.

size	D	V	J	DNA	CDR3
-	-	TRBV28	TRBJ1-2	TGTGCCAGCAGTTTAGGGCAGGGTGTAAATGGCTACACCTTC	CASSLGQGVNGYTF
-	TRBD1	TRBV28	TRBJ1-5	TGTGCCAGTCACGGGACAGCTAGCATCAGCCCCCAGCATTTT	CASHGTASISPQHF
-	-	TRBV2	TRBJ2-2	TGTGCCAGCAGGGTACTCGACACCGGGGAGCTGTTTTTT	CASRVLDTGELFF
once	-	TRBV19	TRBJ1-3	TGTGCCAGTAGTTGGGGCACAGGTCGGTCTGGAAACACCATATATTTT	CASSWGTGRSGNTIYF
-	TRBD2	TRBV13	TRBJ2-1	TGTGCCAGCAACAGACCGGGACTAGCATCCTACAATGAGCAGTTCTTC	CASNRPGLASYNEQFF
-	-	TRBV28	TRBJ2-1	TGTGCCAGCTGTTTACAGGGCTACAATGAGCAGTTCTTC	CASCLQGYNEQFF
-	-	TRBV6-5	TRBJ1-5	TGTGCCAGCACGCAGGGGATCTATAGCAATCAGCCCCAGCATTTT	CASTQGIYSNQPQHF
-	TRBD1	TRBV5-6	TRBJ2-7	TGTGCCAGCAGCTTGATCGGACAGGGATCCTACGAGCAGTACTTC	CASSLIGQGSYEQYF
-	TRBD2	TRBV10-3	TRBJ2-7	TGTGCCATCGGCGCGGGAGGCCTCACCTACGAGCAGTACTTC	CAIGAGGLTYEQYF
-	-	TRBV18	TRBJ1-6	TGTGCCAGCTCGGACTCAAGAGGGGGATCACCCCTCCACTTT	CASSDSRGGSPLHF
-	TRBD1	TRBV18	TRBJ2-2	TGTGCCAGCTCACCACAGGGGGCCGACACCGGGGAGCTGTTTTTT	CASSPQGADTGELFF
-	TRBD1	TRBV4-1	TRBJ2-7	TGCGCCAGCAGCTGGTCCCGGGACAGGGACTCCTACGAGCAGTACTTC	CASSWSRDRDSYEQYF
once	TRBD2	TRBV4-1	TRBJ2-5	TGCGCCAGCAGCCATACTGTAGCGGGAGAGGGGACCCAGTACTTC	CASSHTVAGEGTQYF
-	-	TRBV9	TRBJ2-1	TGTGCCAGCAGCGTAGGTCTAGACCATGAGCAGTTCTTC	CASSVGLDHEQFF
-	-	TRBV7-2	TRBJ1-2	TGTGCCAGCAGCTTAGTGGCCTCGGGGAGGAATGGCTACACCTTC	CASSLVASGRNGYTF
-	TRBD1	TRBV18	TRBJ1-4	TGTGCCAGCTCACCGGACAGGGCGGATGAAAAACTGTTTTTT	CASSPDRADEKLFF
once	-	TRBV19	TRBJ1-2	TGTGCCAGTAGGATTCGTTACGGACAGCTCTCCTATGGCTACACCTTC	CASRIRYGQLSYGYTF
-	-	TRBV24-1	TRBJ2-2	TGTGCCACCAGTGATCAAAGGGGTCCCGGGGAGCTGTTTTTT	CATSDQRGPGELFF
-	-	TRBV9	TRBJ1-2	TGTGCCAGCAGCGCCAGTTCAACCTATGGCTACACCTTC	CASSASSTYGYTF
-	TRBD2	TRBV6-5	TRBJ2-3	TGTGCCAGCAGTCGGGGACTAGCGGATACGCAGTATTTT	CASSRGLADTQYF
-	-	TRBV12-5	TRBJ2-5	TGTGCTAGTGGTCCCCCAGCGGACAGTCAAGAGACCCAGTACTTC	CASGPPADSQETQYF
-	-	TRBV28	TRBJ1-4	TGTGCCAGCAGTTTGTACGGGAACGAAAAACTGTTTTTT	CASSLYGNEKLFF
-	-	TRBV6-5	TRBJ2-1	TGTGCCAGCAGTTCGACTCCGAGCTCCTACAATGAGCAGTTCTTC	CASSSTPSSYNEQFF
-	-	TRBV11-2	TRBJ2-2	TGTGCCAGCAGCTTAGAGCGGCGTCACACCGGGGAGCTGTTTTTT	CASSLERRHTGELFF
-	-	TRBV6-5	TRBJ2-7	TGTGCCAGCAGTTATGGCCGAGGTGACTACGAGCAGTACTTC	CASSYGRGDYEQYF
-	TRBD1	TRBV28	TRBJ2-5	TGTGCCAGCAGTTACGAGACAGGGGGTAGCAGAGAGACCCAGTACTTC	CASSYETGGSRETQYF
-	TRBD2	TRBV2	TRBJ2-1	TGTGCCAGCAGTGAGGGACTAGCTACCGACGATGAGCAGTTCTTC	CASSEGLATDDEQFF
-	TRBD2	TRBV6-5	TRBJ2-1	TGTGCCAGCAGAAAAGTAGCGGGCCTCAATGAGCAGTTCTTC	CASRKVAGLNEQFF
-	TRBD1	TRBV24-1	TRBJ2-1	TGTGCCACCAGTGATGACAGGGTCAATGAGCAGTTCTTC	CATSDDRVNEQFF
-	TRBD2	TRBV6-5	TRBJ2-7	TGTGCCAGCGGACTAGCGGGAGGGGGCGAGCAGTACTTC	CASGLAGGGEQYF
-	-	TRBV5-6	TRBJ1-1	TGTGCCAGCAGCTTAGGGGCAGGGGACACTGAAGCTTTCTTT	CASSLGAGDTEAFF
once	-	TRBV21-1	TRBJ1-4	TGTGCCAGTTCGGGAACCGGGGGTGAAAAACTGTTTTTT	CASSGTGGEKLFF
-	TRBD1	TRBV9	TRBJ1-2	TGTGCCAGCAGCGTAGCGACAGGGATCCCATCCGTCTATGGCTACACCTTC	CASSVATGIPSVYGYTF
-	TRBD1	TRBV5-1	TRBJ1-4	TGCGCCAGCAGCGGGACAGGGAATGGGGCTAATGAAAAACTGTTTTTT	CASSGTGNGANEKLFF
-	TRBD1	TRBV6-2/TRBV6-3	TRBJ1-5	TGTGCCAGCAGTCCCCGGGGCAGGGGGGTCCAGCCCCAGCATTTT	CASSPRGRGVQPQHF
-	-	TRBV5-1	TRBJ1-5	TGCGCCAGCAGCTTGAAGCCCTCCGAAGCCGGTCAGCCCCAGCATTTT	CASSLKPSEAGQPQHF
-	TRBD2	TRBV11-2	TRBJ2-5	TGTGCCAGCAGCTTTGGACTAGCGGCTCAAGAGACCCAGTACTTC	CASSFGLAAQETQYF
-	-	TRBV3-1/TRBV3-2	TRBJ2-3	TGTGCCAGCAGCCAAGTTACTACCTCGCGCACAGATACGCAGTATTTT	CASSQVTTSRTDTQYF
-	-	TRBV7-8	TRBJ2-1	TGTGCCAGCAGCTTAAGGGCCACGGGGGGCCGGGGGGATGAGCAGTTCTTC	CASSLRATGGRGDEQFF
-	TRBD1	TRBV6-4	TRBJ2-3	TGTGCCAGCAGTGAAAAGACAGGGGAGGCAGATACGCAGTATTTT	CASSEKTGEADTQYF
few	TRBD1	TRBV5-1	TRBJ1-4	TGCGCCAGCAGCCTGGGACAGGGGGCTGAAAAACTGTTTTTT	CASSLGQGAEKLFF
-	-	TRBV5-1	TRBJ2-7	TGCGCCAGCAGCTTGGAAGGGGCTGTTGGCTACGAGCAGTACTTC	CASSLEGAVGYEQYF
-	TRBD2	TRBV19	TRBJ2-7	TGTGCCAGTGCGTGGGCGGGAGGTTTCTACGAGCAGTACTTC	CASAWAGGFYEQYF
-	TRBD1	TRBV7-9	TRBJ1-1	TGTGCCAGCAGCTTAGAGGGGGCGCTGCCTGAAGCTTTCTTT	CASSLEGALPEAFF
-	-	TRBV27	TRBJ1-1	TGTGCCAGCAGCCTGACAAGCCCCTTCACTGAAGCTTTCTTT	CASSLTSPFTEAFF
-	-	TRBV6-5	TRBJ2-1	TGTGCCGTGTGGGTGGACACCGACAATGAGCAGTTCTTC	CAVWVDTDNEQFF
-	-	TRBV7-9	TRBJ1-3	TGTGCCAGCAGCTTGACGACTTTCTCTGGAAACACCATATATTTT	CASSLTTFSGNTIYF
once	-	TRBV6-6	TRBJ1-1	TGTGCCAGCAGACCAGGTCGGGGGGCGACTGAAGCTTTCTTT	CASRPGRGATEAFF
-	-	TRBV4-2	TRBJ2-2	TGTGCCAGCAGCCAAGATCTGCGACAGAACACCGGGGAGCTGTTTTTT	CASSQDLRQNTGELFF
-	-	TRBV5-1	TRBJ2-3	TGCGCCAGCAGCTGGGCGACAGGTCGCACAGATACGCAGTATTTT	CASSWATGRTDTQYF
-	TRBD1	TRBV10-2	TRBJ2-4	TGCGCCAGCAGTGAGTTGGGGGGACAGGAAAACATTCAGTACTTC	CASSELGGQENIQYF
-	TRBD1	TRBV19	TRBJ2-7	TGTGCCAGTAGTGTGGGACAGGGGCCCTACGAGCAGTACTTC	CASSVGQGPYEQYF
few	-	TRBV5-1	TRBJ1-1	TGCGCCAGCAGCTTGCAAGGGGCGGCTAGCACTGAAGCTTTCTTT	CASSLQGAASTEAFF